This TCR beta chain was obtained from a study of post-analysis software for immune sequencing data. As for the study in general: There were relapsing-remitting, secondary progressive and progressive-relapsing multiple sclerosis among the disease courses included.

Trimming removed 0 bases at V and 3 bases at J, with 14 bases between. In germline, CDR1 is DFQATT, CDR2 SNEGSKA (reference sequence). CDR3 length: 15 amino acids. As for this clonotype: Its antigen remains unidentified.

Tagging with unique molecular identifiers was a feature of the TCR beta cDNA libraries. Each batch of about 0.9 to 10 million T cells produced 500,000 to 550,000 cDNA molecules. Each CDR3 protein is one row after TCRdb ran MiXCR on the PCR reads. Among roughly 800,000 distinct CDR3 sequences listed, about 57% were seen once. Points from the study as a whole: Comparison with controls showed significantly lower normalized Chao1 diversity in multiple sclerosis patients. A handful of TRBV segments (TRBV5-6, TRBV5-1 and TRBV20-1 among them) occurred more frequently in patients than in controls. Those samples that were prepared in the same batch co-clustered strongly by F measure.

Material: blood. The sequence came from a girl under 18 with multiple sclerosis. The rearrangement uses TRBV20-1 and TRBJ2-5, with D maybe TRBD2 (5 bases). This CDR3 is CSARDYVREKETQYF. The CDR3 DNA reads TGCAGTGCTAGAGATTATGTTAGGGAGAAAGAGACCCAGTACTTC.